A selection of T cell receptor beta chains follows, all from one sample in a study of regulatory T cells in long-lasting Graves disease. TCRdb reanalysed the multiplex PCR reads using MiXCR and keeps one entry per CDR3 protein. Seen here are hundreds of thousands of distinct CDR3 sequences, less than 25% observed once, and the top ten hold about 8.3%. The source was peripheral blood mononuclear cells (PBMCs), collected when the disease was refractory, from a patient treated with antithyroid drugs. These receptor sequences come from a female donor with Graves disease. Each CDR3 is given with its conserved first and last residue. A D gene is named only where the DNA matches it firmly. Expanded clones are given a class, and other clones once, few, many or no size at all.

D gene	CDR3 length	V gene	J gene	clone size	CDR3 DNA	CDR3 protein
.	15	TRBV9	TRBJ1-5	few	TGTGCCAGCAGCGCGGACGGCCTTAGCAATCAGCCCCAGCATTTT	CASSADGLSNQPQHF
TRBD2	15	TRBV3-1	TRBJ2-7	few	TGTGCCAGCAGCCCCATCAGCGGGAGGGTCTACGAGCAGTACTTC	CASSPISGRVYEQYF
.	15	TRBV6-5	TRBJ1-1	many	TGTGCCAGCAGTTACCTCAGTCCACCTAACACTGAAGCTTTCTTT	CASSYLSPPNTEAFF
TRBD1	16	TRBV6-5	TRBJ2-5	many	TGTGCCAGCAGTTACTTCTCGACAGGGGACCAAGAGACCCAGTACTTC	CASSYFSTGDQETQYF
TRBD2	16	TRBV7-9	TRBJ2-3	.	TGTGCCAGCAGCCTAACAAGCGGGAGAGAGACAGATACGCAGTATTTT	CASSLTSGRETDTQYF
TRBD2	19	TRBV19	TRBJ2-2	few	TGTGCCAGTAGTACCCCGACTAGCGGGAGGGCCAGGAACACCGGGGAGCTGTTTTTT	CASSTPTSGRARNTGELFF
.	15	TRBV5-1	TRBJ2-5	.	TGCGCCAGCAGCTTGGAAAGGCCAAACCAAGAGACCCAGTACTTC	CASSLERPNQETQYF
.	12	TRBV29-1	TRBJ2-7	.	TGCAGCGCCACCGACAACGCCTACGAGCAGTACTTC	CSATDNAYEQYF
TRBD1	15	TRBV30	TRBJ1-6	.	TGTGCCTGGAAAAATAGGGGGCAGGCTAATTCACCCCTCCACTTT	CAWKNRGQANSPLHF
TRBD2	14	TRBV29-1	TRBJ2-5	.	TGCAGCGTTGAACTAGCGGGTTACCAAGAGACCCAGTACTTC	CSVELAGYQETQYF
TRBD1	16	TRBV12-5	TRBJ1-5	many	TGTGCTAGTGCCTCCCAACAGGGGAATAGCAATCAGCCCCAGCATTTT	CASASQQGNSNQPQHF
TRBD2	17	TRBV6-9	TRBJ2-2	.	TGTGCCAGCAGTTACCAACCTAGCGGGACGAACACCGGGGAGCTGTTTTTT	CASSYQPSGTNTGELFF
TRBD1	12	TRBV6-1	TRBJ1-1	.	TGTGCCAGCTTGACAGGGGTAACTGAAGCTTTCTTT	CASLTGVTEAFF
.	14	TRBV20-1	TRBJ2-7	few	TGCAGTGCCAGAGGGAGCAGGGGACCTTACGAGCAGTACTTC	CSARGSRGPYEQYF
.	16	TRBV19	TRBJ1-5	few	TGTGCCAGTAGTATAGAAGGGACTTTGTACAATCAGCCCCAGCATTTT	CASSIEGTLYNQPQHF
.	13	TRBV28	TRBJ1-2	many	TGTGCCAGCAGTTTACAGGCTAACTATGGCTACACCTTC	CASSLQANYGYTF
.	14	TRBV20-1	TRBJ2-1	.	TGCAGTGGGGAAAAGGTGAGCTCCTACAATGAGCAGTTCTTC	CSGEKVSSYNEQFF
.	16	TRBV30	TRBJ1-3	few	TGTGCCTGGAGTTCCCCGACGGGTAGGACTGGAAACACCATATATTTT	CAWSSPTGRTGNTIYF
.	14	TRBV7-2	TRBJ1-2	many	TGTGCCAGCAGCTTTTTTCAGGGATTGTATGGCTACACCTTC	CASSFFQGLYGYTF
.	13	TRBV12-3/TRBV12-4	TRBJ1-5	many	TGTGCCAGCAGTCCCACGGGCAATCAGCCCCAGCATTTT	CASSPTGNQPQHF
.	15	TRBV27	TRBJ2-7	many	TGTGCCAGCAGCATAGGGACACCCTACACCTACGAGCAGTACTTC	CASSIGTPYTYEQYF
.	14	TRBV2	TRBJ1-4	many	TGTGCCACACGTCCCGGGGGGCAGGGTGAAAAACTGTTTTTT	CATRPGGQGEKLFF
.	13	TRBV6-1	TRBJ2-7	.	TGTGCCAGCGGGCACAGGCCGAAGTACGAGCAGTACTTC	CASGHRPKYEQYF
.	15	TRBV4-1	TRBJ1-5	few	TGCGCCAGCAGCCAAGTCAGCTCGGGCGATCAGCCCCAGCATTTT	CASSQVSSGDQPQHF
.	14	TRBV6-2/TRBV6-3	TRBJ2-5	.	TGTGCCAGCAGTACCCGGGACGACCAAGAGACCCAGTACTTC	CASSTRDDQETQYF
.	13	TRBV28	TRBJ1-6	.	TGTGCCAGCAGCGGACGGAATAGTTCACCCCCCCACTTT	CASSGRNSSPPHF
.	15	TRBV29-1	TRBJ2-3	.	TGCAGCGTTGATTTTCTTGGCCAGAGCACAGATACGCAGTATTTT	CSVDFLGQSTDTQYF
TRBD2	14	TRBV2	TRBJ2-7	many	TGTGCCAGCAGTGTAGCGGGAGGGCCCTACGAGCAGTACTTC	CASSVAGGPYEQYF
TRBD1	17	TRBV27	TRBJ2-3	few	TGTGCCAGCAGTTTGGGACAGGGATTGAGAGGCACAGATACGCAGTATTTT	CASSLGQGLRGTDTQYF
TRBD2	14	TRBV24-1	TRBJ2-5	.	TGTGCCCCTAGCGGCCGGCTCCCTGGGTTGACCCAGTACTTC	CAPSGRLPGLTQYF
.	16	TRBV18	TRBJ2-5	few	TGTGCCAGCTCACCTGGGCCTCTATTAGAGCAAGAGACCCAGTACTTC	CASSPGPLLEQETQYF